Listed here is a single TCR beta chain. Antigen specificity is unknown. This entry belongs to a study of graft-versus-host responses after intestinal transplantation. Study context: The recipients all started with anti-thymocyte globulin induction and then took tacrolimus and steroids for 3 to 4 years.

Broader study findings: In recipient marrow, GvH clones were found, and some appeared first in ileum or blood. Patients with graft-donor T cell macrochimerism had high graft-versus-host to host-versus-graft clonal ratios in allografts.

TCRdb's table, derived via immunoSEQ multiplex PCR, lists solely in-frame clones and lacks some. The sample lists 45,000 or so clones, roughly nine tenths occurring once. The CDR3 has 15 residues. CDR1 is MNHEY and CDR2 is SVGAGI in the germline V gene. V lost 2 bases, J lost 2 bases, and 13 bases lay in between. The rearrangement links TRBV6-5 to TRBJ2-7, with a tentative D call TRBD1 (5 bases). This receptor was identified in a human patient who received an intestinal transplant, so some T cells may come from the graft donor. The source was PBMCs, collected 524 days after transplant. The chain's CDR3 is CASSYRVDSPYEQYF. As DNA, the CDR3 is TGTGCCAGCAGTTACCGGGTTGACAGTCCCTACGAGCAGTACTTC.